Following are 27 T cell receptor beta chains from one sample sequenced in a study of Ad26.COV2.S vaccination and SARS-CoV-2 variants. Documented treatment: 15 to 20 received Ad26.COV2.S at low or high dose, single or two shots; 5 received placebo; per-sample allocation not given. Sampling was performed 63 days after the first vaccine or placebo injection. The table came from immunoSEQ multiplex PCR; TCRdb's copy has only in-frame clones and leaves some out. The data hold about 680,000 clones, with around 92% observed a single time. This specimen was peripheral blood, taken in a trial of Ad26.COV2.S vaccine versus placebo. Receptor source: a person between 18 and 60 years old who received the Ad26.COV2.S COVID-19 vaccine or a placebo.

This clone was detected once. Within the sample, other DNA sequences also encode this same CDR3. In DNA form, the CDR3 reads TGTGCCAGCAGCTTAGCAGGGGCAGGAGGTACTGAAGCTTTCTTT. Protein: CASSLAGAGGTEAFF. V usage is TRBV7-9 and J usage is TRBJ1-1, with D possibly TRBD1 on 5 matching bases. V was cut by 0 bases and J by 5 bases, with 13 bases left in between. This CDR3 contains 15 residues. Germline loops: CDR1 SEHNR, CDR2 FQNEAQ (reference sequence).

This clone has only a few counts. The chain uses TRBV18 and TRBJ2-2; D is unresolved. V was clipped by 2 bases and J by 0 bases, with 4 bases between them. In germline, CDR1 is KGHSH, CDR2 LQKENI. The CDR3 covers 14 residues. The CDR3 sequence: CASSPAPNTGELFF. CDR3 bases: TGTGCCAGCTCACCAGCTCCGAACACCGGGGAGCTGTTTTTT.

This sequence joins TRBV10-2 and TRBJ2-1; a possible D gene is TRBD1 (5 bases). Deletions cut 4 bases from V and 15 bases from J, with 25 bases between. Looked up from germline, CDR1 is WSHSY and CDR2 is SAAADI. This CDR3 contains 15 residues. CDR3 sequence reads: CASSGIGLGGRGWFF. The CDR3 nucleotides read TGCGCCAGCAGTGGGATTGGGTTGGGCGGAAGGGGTTGGTTCTTC.

This clone was counted between two and nine times. The gene calls are TRBV4-2 and TRBJ1-5; TRBD1 might be the D (5 bases). The CDR3 spans 16 residues. Trimming took off 1 base at V and 5 bases at J, with 15 bases between the two ends. The V gene's germline CDR1 is LGHNA and CDR2 YNFKEQ. CDR3 residues: CASSQVISGAHQPQHF. Here the CDR3 DNA reads TGTGCCAGCAGCCAAGTGATCTCTGGGGCCCATCAGCCCCAGCATTTT.

This chain uses TRBV4-2 with TRBJ2-7; the D is unclear. Trimming removed 0 bases from V and 0 bases from J, with 9 bases in between. The CDR3 sequence is 15 residues long. Germline V gives CDR1 LGHNA, CDR2 YNFKEQ. The CDR3 spells CASSQDTASSYEQYF. The CDR3 coding sequence is TGTGCCAGCAGCCAAGATACCGCGAGCTCCTACGAGCAGTACTTC.

This clone was seen more than once but under ten times. This chain connects TRBV7-2 to TRBJ2-7; D call uncertain. Germline CDR1 is SGHTA and CDR2 is FQGNSA. V lost 5 bases, J lost 6 bases, and 17 bases lay in between. This CDR3 spans 14 amino acids. CDR3 sequence: CASSAGQNKGEQYF. The CDR3 bases are TGTGCCAGCAGCGCCGGGCAAAATAAGGGCGAGCAGTACTTC.

The J gene is TRBJ2-2, the V gene TRBV15; D call uncertain. V shed 2 bases and J shed 6 bases, with 7 bases lying between them. This CDR3 has 13 residues. Looked up from germline, CDR1 is LNHNV and CDR2 is YYDKDF (reference sequence). The CDR3 protein is CATSRRSAGELFF. CDR3 sequence (DNA): TGTGCCACCAGCAGAAGGTCCGCCGGGGAGCTGTTTTTT.

This chain links TRBV6-5 with TRBJ1-6; D might be TRBD1 (5 bases). The V gene's germline CDR1 is MNHEY and CDR2 SVGAGI. V was trimmed by 1 base and J by 4 bases, leaving 11 bases between them. The CDR3 is made up of 16 amino acids. The chain's CDR3 is CASSYFGTDYNSPLHF. CDR3 nucleotide sequence: TGTGCCAGCAGTTACTTCGGGACGGATTATAATTCACCCCTCCACTTT.

The chain employs TRBV5-1 and TRBJ2-1, with 10 bases lining up with TRBD2. Germline V gene sequence: CDR1 SGHRS, CDR2 YFSETQ. The CDR3 has 15 amino acids. V was clipped by 2 bases and J by 7 bases; unmatched bases: 6. In nucleotides, the CDR3 is TGCGCCAGCAGCTTTCTAGCGGGAGATTGGAATGAGCAGTTCTTC. This sequence encodes CASSFLAGDWNEQFF. The whole variable domain, remainder taken from reference TRBV5-1 and TRBJ2-1, is KAGVTQTPRYLIKTRGQQVTLSCSPISGHRSVSWYQQTPGQGLQFLFEYFSETQRNKGNFPGRFSGRQFSNSRSEMNVSTLELGDSALYLCASSFLAGDWNEQFFGPGTRLTVL.

As for this clone: Other DNA sequences from this sample encode an identical CDR3 as well. V is TRBV5-1 and J is TRBJ1-6, with D possibly being TRBD1 (5 bases). The CDR3 runs 13 residues. V lost 0 bases and J lost 8, with 6 bases in between. CDR1 and CDR2 from the germline V gene are SGHRS and YFSETQ. CDR3 residues: CASSLVGDSPLHF. CDR3 in DNA: TGCGCCAGCAGCTTGGTGGGGGATTCACCCCTCCACTTT.

V is TRBV13 and J is TRBJ2-1; 8 bases match TRBD2. The CDR3 totals 14 residues. CDR1 and CDR2 from the germline V gene are PRHDT and FYEKMQ (reference sequence). The V gene end was trimmed by 3 bases and the J gene end by 4 bases; junction bases not matched to a gene: 2. The CDR3 DNA is TGTGCCAGCAGCTTGCGGGGGGCTTACAATGAGCAGTTCTTC. Protein product: CASSLRGAYNEQFF.

The chain couples TRBV12-5 to TRBJ1-5, with unresolved D. CDR3 length: 13 amino acids. Germline V gene sequence: CDR1 LGHNT, CDR2 FRNRAP. The V end was cut by 3 bases, the J end by 5 bases, with 8 bases between. The CDR3 protein is CASGFEDHQPQHF. The CDR3 DNA is TGTGCTAGTGGTTTCGAGGATCATCAGCCCCAGCATTTT.

The chain joins TRBV21-1 to TRBJ1-5. TRBV21-1 is flagged as a pseudogene. The CDR3 sequence is 16 residues long. The CDR3: CASIYPKRGSNQPQHF. The CDR3 nucleotides are TGTGCCAGCATCTACCCTAAGAGGGGTAGCAATCAGCCCCAGCATTTT.

This CDR3 is CASRQGQLLGYTF. The CDR3 bases are TGTGCCAGTAGGCAGGGACAGCTTTTGGGCTACACCTTC. The chain links TRBV19 to TRBJ1-2; 7 bases match TRBD1. CDR3 length equals 13 residues. J gave up 8 bases and V 6 bases, and 9 bases lay outside the gene matches. Per germline, CDR1 LNHDA and CDR2 SQIVND (reference sequence).

This chain connects TRBV4-3 to TRBJ2-7; 9 nucleotides agree with TRBD2. This CDR3 region has 16 residues. Germline CDR1 LGHNA, CDR2 YSLEER. J lost 7 bases, V lost 6 bases, and 16 bases had no gene match. CDR3 nucleotides: TGCGCCAGCAGTCGGGCGGCTAGCGGGACCCCTAGGGAGCAGTACTTC. Its translation: CASSRAASGTPREQYF.

The chain couples TRBV5-1 to TRBJ2-3; the match to TRBD2 covers 12 bases. This CDR3 spans 17 amino acids. The germline V gene encodes CDR1 SGHRS and CDR2 YFSETQ. The J segment lost 3 bases and the V segment lost 0 bases, leaving 5 bases of the junction unmatched. The CDR3 DNA reads TGCGCCAGCAGCTTGGCCCCTAGCGGGGGGGCAACAGATACGCAGTATTTT. Translated, it gives CASSLAPSGGATDTQYF.

This chain connects TRBV11-3 to TRBJ2-4, with D possibly matching TRBD2 (5 bases). V gave up 4 bases and J gave up 3 bases, with 7 bases separating them. The germline CDR1 and CDR2 sequences are SGHNT and YENEEA. This CDR3 is built from 13 residues. CDR3 amino acids: CASSSDYKNIQYF. Written as DNA, the CDR3 is TGTGCCAGCAGCTCCGACTACAAAAACATTCAGTACTTC.

J is TRBJ2-1 and V is TRBV10-1, with 14 bases matching TRBD2. This CDR3 is built from 16 residues. J was trimmed by 4 bases and V by 3 bases; bases with no gene match: 2. Germline lookup yields CDR1 WNHNN and CDR2 SYGVQD (reference sequence). Written as DNA, the CDR3 is TGCGCCAGCAGTGATGGACTAGCGGGAGGATACAATGAGCAGTTCTTC. Translating gives CASSDGLAGGYNEQFF.

The chain joins TRBV2 to TRBJ2-3; D call uncertain. This CDR3 has 13 amino acids. Looked up from germline, CDR1 is SNHLY and CDR2 is FYNNEI. The V and J ends lost 9 bases and 2 bases respectively, with 12 bases between them. CDR3 nucleotide sequence: TGTGCCAGTAATCAGGAGTACACAGATACGCAGTATTTT. This sequence encodes CASNQEYTDTQYF.

V gene TRBV5-6 combines with J gene TRBJ1-5; D is possibly TRBD1 (6 bases). The germline V and J ends were trimmed by 4 bases and 2 bases, with 13 bases remaining between them. Germline V gene sequence: CDR1 SGHDT, CDR2 YYEEEE. The CDR3 spans 15 residues. The CDR3 loop is CASSLSPGGNQPQHF. CDR3 DNA: TGTGCCAGCAGCCTTAGTCCAGGGGGCAATCAGCCCCAGCATTTT.

The J gene is TRBJ2-5, the V gene TRBV11-2, with TRBD2 matching 11 bases. J gave up 9 bases and V 5 bases, and 8 bases lay outside the gene matches. Germline lookup yields CDR1 SGHAT and CDR2 FQNNGV. The CDR3 totals 14 residues. The CDR3 nucleotides are TGTGCCAGCAGCACCCGACTAGCGGGATCAGCCCAGTACTTC. Translating gives CASSTRLAGSAQYF.

This clone was counted a single time. The chain employs TRBV5-1 and TRBJ1-1, with no clear D. Germline CDR1 reads SGHRS; CDR2 reads YFSETQ. This CDR3 has 15 amino acids. Between the trimmed V and J ends, which lost 0 bases and 7 bases, there was a span of 16 bases. CDR3 DNA: TGCGCCAGCAGCTTGGCCCATGGGCCAATGGGTGAAGCTTTCTTT. Amino acid sequence: CASSLAHGPMGEAFF.

The chain couples TRBV20-1 to TRBJ2-1, with 14 bases matching TRBD2. Germline V gene sequence: CDR1 DFQATT, CDR2 SNEGSKA (reference sequence). This CDR3 is 14 amino acids long. The V segment lost 3 bases and the J segment 15 bases; nucleotides outside the gene matches: 10. Written as DNA, the CDR3 is TGCAGTGCTAGTGGCGGACTAGCGGGAGGAGTATGGTTCTTC. Translated: CSASGGLAGGVWFF.

This clone was seen only once. The CDR3 reads CASRRTGSDGYTF. The CDR3 DNA reads TGTGCCAGCAGACGGACAGGGTCCGATGGCTACACCTTC. The chain employs TRBV6-5 and TRBJ1-2; TRBD1 aligns across 8 bases. The CDR3 has 13 amino acids. V shed 6 bases, J shed 6 bases, and the junction held 6 bases outside the gene matches. Germline lookup yields CDR1 MNHEY and CDR2 SVGAGI.

Here the CDR3 DNA reads TGCGCCAGCAGCGCGGGCGGGCAGGGCCAGCCCCAGCATTTT. Translation gives CASSAGGQGQPQHF. This chain connects TRBV5-1 to TRBJ1-5; tentative D call: TRBD1 (5 bases). The CDR3 extends over 14 amino acids. Deletions cut 4 bases from V and 7 bases from J, with 15 bases between. CDR1 is SGHRS and CDR2 is YFSETQ in the germline V gene.

The chain recombines TRBV7-2 with TRBJ2-2; D possibly corresponds to TRBD2 (6 bases). The CDR3 has 15 residues. The V gene lost 5 bases and the J gene lost 5 bases, with 15 bases spanning the gap. Germline V gene data show CDR1 as SGHTA and CDR2 as FQGNSA. The CDR3 region has the DNA TGTGCCAGCAGCCCTGGCCGGGGAGGTACCGGGGAGCTGTTTTTT. Translating it yields CASSPGRGGTGELFF.

This rearrangement joins TRBV25-1 to TRBJ1-1; 10 bases align to TRBD1. The CDR3 is made up of 15 amino acids. The trim removed 5 bases at V and 4 bases at J, leaving 7 bases unmatched. Germline assignment: CDR1 MGHDK and CDR2 SYGVNS. The CDR3 sequence: CASSTWTGGFTEAFF. CDR3 coding DNA: TGTGCCAGCAGTACCTGGACAGGGGGATTCACTGAAGCTTTCTTT. Full variable domain (missing parts from reference TRBV25-1 and TRBJ1-1): EADIYQTPRYLVIGTGKKITLECSQTMGHDKMYWYQQDPGMELHLIHYSYGVNSTEKGDLSSESTVSRIRTEHFPLTLESARPSHTSQYLCASSTWTGGFTEAFFGQGTRLTVV.